This TCR beta chain was captured in a study of blood T cell repertoires in COVID-19. TCRdb's copy holds only in-frame clones and misses some; the assay was immunoSEQ multiplex PCR. Of some 200,000 clones detected, about 80% appear once; the ten largest clones hold around 5.5%. Trimming at V came to 9 bases and at J to 0 bases, leaving 3 bases not matched to a gene. The CDR3 sequence is 13 residues long. Germline CDR1 reads LGHDT; CDR2 reads YNNKEL (reference sequence). A remark on this clone: In the same sample, other DNA sequences code for this CDR3.

Source material: PBMCs or T cells enriched from blood (not recorded which). The V call is TRBV3-1 (or the pseudogene TRBV3-2), the J call TRBJ2-3, with TRBD1 matching over 7 bases. The sequence derives from a woman aged 55-69 years with acute COVID-19. The CDR3 loop reads CASSRGSTDTQYF. The CDR3 DNA reads as TGTGCCAGTAGCAGGGGGAGCACAGATACGCAGTATTTT.